The 14 T cell receptor beta chains listed next were all sequenced from one sample in a study of T cells after yellow fever vaccination. TCRdb fed the 5' RACE reads into MiXCR, producing one record per CDR3 protein. In the table there are 550,000 or so distinct CDR3 sequences, 15% to 20% of which are singletons. This sample comprised PBMCs, obtained 15 days after the yellow fever booster vaccination. All receptors come from a man aged 25-40 years who received the YFV17D yellow fever vaccine.

This clonotype was detected a few times. This rearrangement joins TRBV30 to TRBJ2-5; D is uncertain. V was trimmed by 2 bases and J by 4 bases, leaving 11 bases between them. The CDR3 contains 13 residues. From germline, CDR1 is GTSNPN and CDR2 SVGIG (reference sequence). The CDR3 DNA reads as TGTGCCTGGAGTAAAGCTGGGGTAGAGACCCAGTACTTC. This sequence encodes CAWSKAGVETQYF.

This clonotype was found a few times. This sequence joins TRBV20-1 and TRBJ1-4, with TRBD1 as a possible D gene (6 bases). The CDR3 runs to 15 residues. Germline CDR1 reads DFQATT; CDR2 reads SNEGSKA (reference sequence). V was pared by 3 bases and J by 8 bases, with 19 bases between. This CDR3 is CSASPAAQGVEKLFF. In DNA, the CDR3 is TGCAGTGCTAGTCCCGCGGCACAGGGTGTCGAAAAACTGTTTTTT.

The sample holds a few counts of this clonotype. The chain employs TRBV5-4 and TRBJ1-1, with 12 bases fitting TRBD1. There are 14 residues in the CDR3. V lost 6 bases to trimming and J lost 4 bases; unmatched junction nucleotides: 4. Germline values: CDR1 SGHNT, CDR2 YYREEE (reference sequence). The CDR3 spells CASNRDRGRTEAFF. The CDR3 DNA is TGTGCCAGCAACCGGGACAGGGGGCGCACTGAAGCTTTCTTT.

This clonotype was counted only a few times. V usage is TRBV6-5 and J usage is TRBJ1-5; the D gene is possibly TRBD1 (5 bases). This CDR3 comprises 14 residues. Germline CDR1 MNHEY, CDR2 SVGAGI. Trimming shortened V by 4 bases and J by 7 bases, and 14 bases separated the two germline ends. The CDR3 reads CASSSRGGGQPQHF. The CDR3 region has the DNA TGTGCCAGCAGTTCACGGGGCGGTGGGCAGCCCCAGCATTTT.

The chain combines TRBV29-1 with TRBJ1-1, with 7 positions matching TRBD1. The CDR3 extends over 13 amino acids. The trim removed 8 bases at V and 1 base at J, leaving 7 bases unmatched. CDR1 SQVTM and CDR2 ANQGSEA come from the germline V gene. The CDR3 here is CSSTTGSNTEAFF. The CDR3 DNA is TGCAGCTCGACGACAGGGTCGAACACTGAAGCTTTCTTT.

The chain recombines TRBV7-3 with TRBJ2-5, with 7 bases identical to TRBD2. The CDR3 has 17 amino acids. The V gene end was trimmed by 5 bases and the J gene end by 4 bases; junction bases not matched to a gene: 16. CDR1 and CDR2 from the germline V gene are SGHTA and FQGTGA. In DNA, the CDR3 is TGTGCCAGCAGCCCCCGTGGGGTCGGTGGGGGGGGAGAGACCCAGTACTTC. Translated, it gives CASSPRGVGGGGETQYF.

This clonotype has only a few counts. The chain is built from TRBV28 and TRBJ2-1, with 10 bases aligning to TRBD2. Trimming removed 3 bases from V and 7 bases from J; junction bases left unmatched: 12. Germline-derived CDR1 and CDR2 are MDHEN and SYDVKM. The CDR3 sequence is 17 residues long. The CDR3: CASSLVKSGRARNEQFF. The CDR3 DNA is TGTGCCAGCAGTTTGGTGAAAAGCGGGAGGGCTCGAAATGAGCAGTTCTTC.

The J gene is TRBJ1-1, the V gene TRBV3-1; D call uncertain. In germline, CDR1 is LGHDT, CDR2 YNNKEL (reference sequence). The CDR3 is 14 residues long. The V end lost 1 base, the J end lost 1 base, and 7 bases lay between the germline ends. The CDR3 nucleotides are TGTGCCAGCAGCCAAGCGGTTACGAACACTGAAGCTTTCTTT. Translated, it gives CASSQAVTNTEAFF. Full variable domain (outside the CDR3, taken from reference TRBV3-1 and TRBJ1-1): DTAVSQTPKYLVTQMGNDKSIKCEQNLGHDTMYWYKQDSKKFLKIMFSYNNKELIINETVPNRFSPKSPDKAHLNLHINSLELGDSAVYFCASSQAVTNTEAFFGQGTRLTVV.

The V gene is TRBV18, the J gene TRBJ2-3, with 8 nucleotides matching TRBD2. V lost 6 bases, J lost 0 bases, and 8 bases stayed unmatched. The CDR3 has 16 residues. Germline CDR1 reads KGHSH; CDR2 reads LQKENI. CDR3 in DNA: TGTGCCAGCTCGCGCGCGACTAGCGAGAGCACAGATACGCAGTATTTT. The encoded protein is CASSRATSESTDTQYF.

In this sample, this clonotype turned up a few times. The gene calls are TRBV5-1 and TRBJ2-5; TRBD1 is a possible D gene (5 bases). CDR3 length: 12 amino acids. Germline CDR1 reads SGHRS; CDR2 reads YFSETQ. Between the trimmed V and J ends, which lost 7 bases and 3 bases, there was a span of 10 bases. CDR3: CASYTGEETQYF. In DNA, the CDR3 is TGCGCCAGCTATACAGGCGAAGAGACCCAGTACTTC.

Many counts were recorded for this clonotype. The chain combines TRBV7-2 with TRBJ2-1; 9 nucleotides agree with TRBD2. V was pared by 3 bases and J by 6 bases, with 3 bases of the junction left unmatched. The length of the CDR3 is 14 residues. The germline V gene has CDR1 SGHTA and CDR2 FQGNSA. The chain's CDR3 is CASSFLAGVNEQFF. In DNA, the CDR3 is TGTGCCAGCAGCTTTTTAGCGGGAGTCAATGAGCAGTTCTTC.

Ten or more counts support this clonotype. The J gene is TRBJ1-1, the V gene TRBV6-1; perhaps TRBD1 as D (5 bases). V lost 6 bases and J 0 bases, leaving 14 bases between the germline ends. This CDR3 spans 15 amino acids. Germline V gives CDR1 MNHNS, CDR2 SASEGT. Written as DNA, the CDR3 is TGTGCCAGCAGGAATTGGGACCGGATGAACACTGAAGCTTTCTTT. Translating gives CASRNWDRMNTEAFF.

This chain connects TRBV5-1 to TRBJ2-7; D gene uncertain. CDR1 is SGHRS and CDR2 is YFSETQ in the germline V gene. The CDR3 consists of 12 residues. Trimming removed 2 bases at V and 6 bases at J, with 9 bases between. CDR3 in DNA: TGCGCCAGCAGCTTTGGACCGACCGAGCAGTACTTC. Translation gives CASSFGPTEQYF.

In its sample, this clonotype was seen a few times. The gene calls are TRBV15 and TRBJ2-6; D is unclear. The V end lost 0 bases, the J end lost 0 bases, and 6 bases lay between the germline ends. The CDR3 sequence is 16 residues long. Per the germline V gene, CDR1 is LNHNV and CDR2 is YYDKDF (reference sequence). CDR3 coding DNA: TGTGCCACCAGCAGAGATAGGGTCTCTGGGGCCAACGTCCTGACTTTC. Translation: CATSRDRVSGANVLTF.